The following is a T cell receptor beta chain sequence with its context. Its antigen is not identified. The data were taken from a study of T cell repertoires in cytomegalovirus infection. On the study more broadly: In public TCR beta signatures, there were indications of both CMV infection and matching HLA type.

Using its own MiXCR run on the reads, TCRdb lists one record per CDR3 protein. Here the sample spans approximately 140,000 distinct CDR3 sequences, 20% to 30% being singletons. The CDR3 consists of 13 residues. Per the germline V gene, CDR1 is SGHNT and CDR2 is YENEEA. Trimming took 5 bases from V and 2 from J, leaving 9 bases between them. The sequence was collected from a human donor in good health (CMV status not recorded). Some clones in this sample may be carry-over from other donors' samples. Sequenced: PBMCs, sequenced either directly or after in vitro stimulation (not recorded which). The V gene is TRBV11-3, the J gene TRBJ2-5, with D possibly being TRBD1 (5 bases). The DNA for the CDR3 is TGTGCCAGCAGCACACAGGTTCAAGAGACCCAGTACTTC. Translating gives CASSTQVQETQYF. Full variable domain (missing parts from reference TRBV11-3 and TRBJ2-5): EAGVVQSPRYKIIEKKQPVAFWCNPISGHNTLYWYLQNLGQGPELLIRYENEEAVDDSQLPKDRFSAERLKGVDSTLKIQPAELGDSAVYLCASSTQVQETQYFGPGTRLLVL.